These T cell receptor beta chains were read from a single sample in a study of cytomegalovirus exposure and HLA in healthy donors. Sequencing used immunoSEQ multiplex PCR; TCRdb keeps in-frame clones, though not all of them. The sample has under 200,000 clones, about four fifths seen once. Sequenced material: PBMCs. The receptor source for this set is a girl under 18 in good health and CMV-seropositive. CDR3s include the opening cysteine and the closing phenylalanine or tryptophan. D genes are given only for firm matches. For some rows the clone size is stated as once, few or many, or as a class when expanded; others skip it.

>.|TRBJ1-1|15|.|TRBV4-3
TGCGCCAGCAGCCAAGACCGGGGGGGAAACACTGAAGCTTTCTTT
CASSQDRGGNTEAFF
>.|TRBJ2-7|14|.|TRBV7-9
TGTGCCAGCAGCTTGGAGGGACCTGGGGGGGAGCAGTACTTC
CASSLEGPGGEQYF
>.|TRBJ2-7|14|.|TRBV6-1
TGTGCCGCGGGAAAGAGGGACAGTTCCTACGAGCAGTACTTC
CAAGKRDSSYEQYF
>TRBD2|TRBJ2-5|17|.|TRBV5-6
TGTGCCAGCAGCTTGGAAGTGGGCGGGAGGGCCCGGGAGACCCAGTACTTC
CASSLEVGGRARETQYF
>TRBD1|TRBJ1-1|13|.|TRBV11-3
TGTGCCAGCAGTGCCAGGACAGGGGGGTATGCTTTCTTT
CASSARTGGYAFF
>TRBD1|TRBJ1-2|16|.|TRBV9
TGTGCCAGCTACCTGACAGGGCCTCATTCCGCCTCAGGCTACACCTTC
CASYLTGPHSASGYTF
>.|TRBJ1-2|13|.|TRBV27
TGTGCCAGCAGTTTTTACAGGGACTATGGCTACACCTTC
CASSFYRDYGYTF
>.|TRBJ2-7|15|.|TRBV5-1
TGCGCCAGCAGGGGCTTGGGCCAACCACCCTACGAGCAGTACTTC
CASRGLGQPPYEQYF
>TRBD1|TRBJ2-7|14|.|TRBV7-8
TGTGCCAGCAGCGCATCGGGACAGTCCTTAGAGCAGTACTTC
CASSASGQSLEQYF
>TRBD1|TRBJ2-5|16|.|TRBV7-6
TGTGCCAGCAGCTCCCCCTCGGGACAGCCACAAGAGACCCAGTACTTC
CASSSPSGQPQETQYF
>TRBD2|TRBJ2-7|16|.|TRBV10-2
TGCGCCAGCAGTGAGTCGGGGACTAGCCTCCCCTACGAGCAGTACTTC
CASSESGTSLPYEQYF
>TRBD2|TRBJ2-7|19|.|TRBV4-2
TGTGCCAGCAGCCAAGAGGCTGCTAGCGGGAGGGCCTCTACCTACGAGCAGTACTTC
CASSQEAASGRASTYEQYF
>.|TRBJ2-3|15|.|TRBV25-1
TGTGCCAGCAGTCATCTGGGGGCGGTAACAGATACGCAGTATTTT
CASSHLGAVTDTQYF
>TRBD2|TRBJ2-1|17|.|TRBV4-1
TGCGCCAGCATCGAATCCTGGGAACTAGCGGGCTACAATGAGCAGTTCTTC
CASIESWELAGYNEQFF
>TRBD1|TRBJ2-7|13|.|TRBV7-9
TGTGCCAGCAGCCCGACAGGGGCCTACGAGCAGTACTTC
CASSPTGAYEQYF
>TRBD2|TRBJ2-1|18|.|TRBV10-3
TGTGCCATCAGAGGCGCCCGACTAGCGGGTAACTCCTACAATGAGCAGTTCTTC
CAIRGARLAGNSYNEQFF
>.|TRBJ2-1|10|.|TRBV2
TGTGCCAGCAGTGATAGCCTAGCGTTCTTC
CASSDSLAFF
>TRBD1|TRBJ2-7|15|.|TRBV23-1
TGCGCCAGCAGTCATTCCGGGACAGGGTCCCACGAGCAGTACTTC
CASSHSGTGSHEQYF
>.|TRBJ2-1|14|.|TRBV2
TGTGCCAGCAAGCGGGCAGACCGCTACAATGAGCAGTTCTTC
CASKRADRYNEQFF
>.|TRBJ1-2|15|few|TRBV4-1
TGCGCCAGCAGCCAAGATGGGGAGTCGAACTATGGCTACACCTTC
CASSQDGESNYGYTF
>.|TRBJ2-1|13|.|TRBV5-1
TGCGCCAGCAGCTTGGCTTTACCAGGGGAGCAGTTCTTC
CASSLALPGEQFF
>TRBD1|TRBJ2-3|15|.|TRBV7-8
TGTGCCAGCAGCACCGACAGGGGGCGCGCAGATACGCAGTATTTT
CASSTDRGRADTQYF
>TRBD2|TRBJ2-7|15|few|TRBV7-2
TGTGCCAGCAGGGGGCTAGCGGACCTATCCTACGAGCAGTACTTC
CASRGLADLSYEQYF
>TRBD2|TRBJ2-3|14|few|TRBV10-1
TGCGCCAGCAGTGAAAGCGGGGGTTTGGATACGCAGTATTTT
CASSESGGLDTQYF
>.|TRBJ2-5|13|.|TRBV7-9
TGTGCCAGCAGCTCCTCTGAGCAAGAGACCCAGTACTTC
CASSSSEQETQYF
>.|TRBJ2-1|13|few|TRBV7-2
TGTGCCAGCAGCTTAGCGGGGCACAATGAGCAGTTCTTC
CASSLAGHNEQFF
>TRBD1|TRBJ1-1|15|once|TRBV7-9
TGTGCCAGCAGCCTGGGACAGGGCCTGAACACTGAAGCTTTCTTT
CASSLGQGLNTEAFF
>TRBD1|TRBJ2-5|20|.|TRBV27
TGTGCCAGCAGTCCCACCGGGGGTGCCGATCACAGGGGGCTCTGGGAGACCCAGTACTTC
CASSPTGGADHRGLWETQYF
>TRBD1|TRBJ1-4|15|.|TRBV6-6
TGTGCCAGCAGTACCGGGACAGGGGGTAGGGAAAAACTGTTTTTT
CASSTGTGGREKLFF
>.|TRBJ2-2|15|few|TRBV5-6
TGTGCCAGCAGCTTGGAAAGGGGGAACACCGGGGAGCTGTTTTTT
CASSLERGNTGELFF
>TRBD1|TRBJ2-5|16|.|TRBV9
TGTGCCAGCAGCGTCAGGACAGGGGTATTTGGGGAGACCCAGTACTTC
CASSVRTGVFGETQYF
>TRBD1|TRBJ1-1|14|.|TRBV5-1
TGCGCCAGCAGCGCGGGACAGGGGGCCACTGAAGCTTTCTTT
CASSAGQGATEAFF
>.|TRBJ2-5|14|.|TRBV5-1
TGCGCCAGCAGCTGGGCGGGGAGTCAAGAGACCCAGTACTTC
CASSWAGSQETQYF
>.|TRBJ1-2|13|few|TRBV27
TGTGCCAGCAGTTTGACAGGAAACTATGGCTACACCTTC
CASSLTGNYGYTF
>.|TRBJ1-1|16|.|TRBV5-6
TGTGCCAGCAGCTTGGTAGGGGGGGCCGGGAACACTGAAGCTTTCTTT
CASSLVGGAGNTEAFF